These T cell receptor beta chains were read from a single sample in a study of graft-versus-host responses after intestinal transplantation. The data were produced by immunoSEQ multiplex PCR, yet TCRdb's version contains in-frame clones alone and is incomplete. The sample carries about 98,000 clones, roughly 83% recorded once. Sequencing used PBMCs, obtained 255 days after intestinal transplant. The receptors were gathered from a human patient who received an intestinal transplant, so some T cells may come from the graft donor. The CDR3 runs from the conserved cysteine through the conserved F or W. Each record gives: J gene, clone size, D gene, V gene, CDR3 protein, CDR3 DNA. The D gene is left open where the match is weak. Clone size is shown for a subset of rows, as once, few, many or a class of expanded clone.

TRBJ2-7	-	TRBD2	TRBV10-2	CASSRGEGVEQYF	TGCGCCAGCAGTCGGGGGGAGGGAGTCGAGCAGTACTTC
TRBJ1-1	-	-	TRBV7-8	CASSNQIGVSTEAFF	TGTGCCAGCAGCAATCAAATAGGTGTCAGCACTGAAGCTTTCTTT
TRBJ1-4	few	-	TRBV10-1	CASSDPRDNPTNEKLFF	TGCGCCAGCAGTGACCCCAGGGACAACCCAACTAATGAAAAACTGTTTTTT
TRBJ2-1	-	TRBD2	TRBV7-2	CASSLASGGTDEQFF	TGTGCCAGCAGCTTAGCTAGCGGGGGGACTGATGAGCAGTTCTTC
TRBJ2-7	-	-	TRBV6-1	CASRPIWDTYEQYF	TGTGCCAGCAGGCCGATTTGGGACACCTACGAGCAGTACTTC
TRBJ2-1	-	-	TRBV7-6	CASSLGQWSNEQFF	TGTGCCAGCAGCTTAGGCCAATGGAGCAATGAGCAGTTCTTC
TRBJ2-3	-	TRBD2	TRBV27	CASHIAGGLGDTQYF	TGTGCCAGCCATATAGCGGGAGGGCTGGGAGATACGCAGTATTTT
TRBJ2-1	-	TRBD2	TRBV15	CATSREAAGGEQFF	TGTGCCACCAGCAGAGAAGCGGCGGGAGGTGAGCAGTTCTTC
TRBJ1-1	-	TRBD1	TRBV28	CASIGTGDATEAFF	TGTGCCAGCATAGGGACAGGGGACGCCACTGAAGCTTTCTTT
TRBJ2-2	-	-	TRBV11-2	CASSLFRSGPTGELFF	TGTGCCAGCAGCTTATTCCGGAGCGGGCCCACCGGGGAGCTGTTTTTT
TRBJ2-5	-	-	TRBV7-7	CASSLERTDQETQYF	TGTGCTAGCAGCTTAGAGAGGACAGACCAAGAGACCCAGTACTTC
TRBJ1-2	few	-	TRBV6-5	CASSYSNSANYGYTF	TGTGCCAGCAGTTACTCGAATAGTGCAAACTATGGCTACACCTTC
TRBJ2-5	-	-	TRBV13	CASSLRLDPLQETQYF	TGTGCCAGCAGCTTGAGACTAGATCCTTTACAAGAGACCCAGTACTTC
TRBJ2-1	-	TRBD1	TRBV6-5	CASSYSTGANEQFF	TGTGCCAGCAGTTACTCGACAGGGGCCAATGAGCAGTTCTTC
TRBJ2-3	-	TRBD2	TRBV5-4	CASSLASGGLSTDTQYF	TGTGCCAGCAGCTTGGCTAGCGGGGGTCTTAGCACAGATACGCAGTATTTT
TRBJ1-2	-	-	TRBV11-2	CASSLDGSASGYTF	TGTGCCAGCAGCTTAGATGGTAGCGCGAGTGGCTACACCTTC
TRBJ2-2	-	-	TRBV19	CASTPGPDTGELFF	TGTGCCAGTACCCCGGGGCCCGACACCGGGGAGCTGTTTTTT
TRBJ2-5	-	-	TRBV2	CASTETTTQETQYF	TGTGCCAGCACCGAGACAACCACCCAAGAGACCCAGTACTTC
TRBJ1-5	-	-	TRBV19	CASTNRGNQPQHF	TGTGCCAGTACCAACAGGGGCAATCAGCCCCAGCATTTT
TRBJ1-5	-	-	TRBV6-5	CASSYSGLQPQHF	TGTGCCAGCAGTTACAGTGGACTCCAGCCCCAGCATTTT
TRBJ1-6	-	-	TRBV6-1	CASMREGNSPLHF	TGTGCCAGCATGAGGGAAGGCAATTCACCCCTCCACTTT
TRBJ2-1	-	TRBD2	TRBV7-2	CASSPSGGLGNEQFF	TGTGCCAGCAGCCCAAGCGGGGGGCTCGGGAATGAGCAGTTCTTC
TRBJ2-3	few	-	TRBV11-1	CASSEYTDTQYF	TGTGCCAGCAGCGAATACACAGATACGCAGTATTTT